This TCR beta chain was sequenced for a study of metastatic and nonmetastatic thyroid tumors (TCRdb year 2020). Concerning the study at large: The researchers compared repertoires between peripheral blood samples and tumor or nodule tissue samples from patients with malignant or benign thyroid disease. Study-wide conclusions, independent of this receptor: In both blood and tumor samples, TCR beta diversity was reported to be significantly higher in malignant tumors than in benign nodules.

Receptors were amplified or captured by PCR. The data were produced on an Illumina HiSeq 4000. High-throughput sequencing was used to profile the TCR beta-chain CDR3 region of each patient. The original methods were these. A classifier to discriminate distant-metastatic papillary thyroid cancer patients was built from CDR3 differences across clinicopathological groups. To measure repertoire diversity the researchers used the Shannon index, while the Morisita-Horn index served to gauge how similar the tumor and blood repertoires were. TCRdb reran the public reads through fastp at Q25 and MiXCR, keeping productive beta chains. TCRdb assigned the V and J calls; the authors' analysis was not used. The sample has roughly 34,000 clones on record, 15% of them singletons. The ten largest account for about 20% of the sample. Ten or more counts support this clone. What antigen it recognizes has not been identified. Base quality data are lacking; no much larger clone is found one base away.

Via the germline V gene, CDR1 is SGHDN and CDR2 FVKESK. Its CDR3 holds 17 amino acids, cysteine through phenylalanine. Just CDR3 DNA is preserved here, 51 bases in frame from base 1. V and J are trimmed by 0 bases and 6 bases, and the gene matches miss 13 bases of the junction. No patient had received any treatment before thyroid surgery. Patient clinical samples collected from about 2011 to 2018 were retrospectively analysed using T-cell receptor beta sequencing. The chain uses TRBV14 and TRBJ2-5; a stretch of 7 junction bases matches TRBD1. The sample taken for sequencing was blood. This clonotype was sampled from a male donor with papillary thyroid cancer or a benign thyroid nodule (not recorded which). Some clones in this sample may be carry-over from other donors' samples. The sequenced DNA is TGTGCCAGCAGCCAAGAGAGGTCGGACAGGTCTTTGAAGACCCAGTACTTC. Translated, this is CASSQERSDRSLKTQYF.